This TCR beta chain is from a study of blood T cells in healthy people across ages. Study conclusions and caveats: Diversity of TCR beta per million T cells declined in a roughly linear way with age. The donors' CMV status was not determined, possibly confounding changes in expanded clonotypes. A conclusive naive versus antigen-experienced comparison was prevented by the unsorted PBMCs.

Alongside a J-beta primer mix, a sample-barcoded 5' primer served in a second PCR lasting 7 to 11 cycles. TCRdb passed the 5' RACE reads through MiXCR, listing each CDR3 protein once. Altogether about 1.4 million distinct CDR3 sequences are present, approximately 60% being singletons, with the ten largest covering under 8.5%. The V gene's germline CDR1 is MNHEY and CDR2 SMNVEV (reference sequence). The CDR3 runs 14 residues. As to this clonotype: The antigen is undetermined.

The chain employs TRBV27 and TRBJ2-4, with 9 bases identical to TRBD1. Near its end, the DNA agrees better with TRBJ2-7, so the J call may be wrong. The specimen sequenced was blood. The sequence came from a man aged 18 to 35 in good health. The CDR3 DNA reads TGTGCCAGCAGGACAGGGGGGGTTGCGTACGAGCAGTACTTC. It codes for CASRTGGVAYEQYF.